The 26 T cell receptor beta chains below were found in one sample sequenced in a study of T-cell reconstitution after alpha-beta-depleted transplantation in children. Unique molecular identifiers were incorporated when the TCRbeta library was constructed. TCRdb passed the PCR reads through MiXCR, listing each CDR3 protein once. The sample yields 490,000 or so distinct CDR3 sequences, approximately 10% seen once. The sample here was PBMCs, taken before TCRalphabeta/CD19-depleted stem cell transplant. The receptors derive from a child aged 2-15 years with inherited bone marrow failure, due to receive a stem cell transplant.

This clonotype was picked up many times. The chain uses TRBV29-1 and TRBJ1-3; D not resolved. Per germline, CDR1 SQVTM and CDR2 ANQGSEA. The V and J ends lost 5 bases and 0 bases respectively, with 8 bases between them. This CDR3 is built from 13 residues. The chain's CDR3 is CSVRRSSGNTIYF. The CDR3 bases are TGCAGCGTTCGGCGCAGCTCTGGAAACACCATATATTTT.

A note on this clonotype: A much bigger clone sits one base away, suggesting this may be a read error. The CDR3 DNA reads as TGTGCCAGCAGTCAAATGAGCACTAGCGGGAGGCAGGGCAATGAGCAGTTCTTC. Translation gives CASSQMSTSGRQGNEQFF. The chain recombines TRBV4-2 with TRBJ2-1; 12 bases agree with TRBD2. The V segment lost 6 bases and the J segment 6 bases; nucleotides outside the gene matches: 15. The CDR3 is 18 residues long. Germline V gene lookup returns CDR1 LGHNA and CDR2 YNFKEQ.

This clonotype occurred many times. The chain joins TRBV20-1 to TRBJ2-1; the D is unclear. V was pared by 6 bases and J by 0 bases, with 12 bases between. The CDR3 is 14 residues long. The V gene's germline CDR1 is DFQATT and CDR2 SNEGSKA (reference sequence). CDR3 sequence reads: CSAPGLVSYNEQFF. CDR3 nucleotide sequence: TGCAGTGCCCCCGGCCTAGTCTCCTACAATGAGCAGTTCTTC.

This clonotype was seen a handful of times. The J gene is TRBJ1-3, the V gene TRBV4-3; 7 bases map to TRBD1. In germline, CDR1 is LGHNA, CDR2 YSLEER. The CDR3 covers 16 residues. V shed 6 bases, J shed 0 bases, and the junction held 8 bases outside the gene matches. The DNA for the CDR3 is TGCGCCAGCAGTTTAGGACAGGAGAGCTCTGGAAACACCATATATTTT. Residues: CASSLGQESSGNTIYF.

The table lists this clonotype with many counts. The CDR3 nucleotides read TGTGCCACCAGTGATTTTCCACTAGCGGGAGGGCCTAAAAACAATGAGCAGTTCTTC. Translated, it gives CATSDFPLAGGPKNNEQFF. The chain couples TRBV24-1 to TRBJ2-1, with 13 bases identical to TRBD2. Germline V gene sequence: CDR1 KGHDR, CDR2 SFDVKD. J lost 5 bases, V lost 1 base, and 10 bases had no gene match. CDR3 length equals 19 residues.

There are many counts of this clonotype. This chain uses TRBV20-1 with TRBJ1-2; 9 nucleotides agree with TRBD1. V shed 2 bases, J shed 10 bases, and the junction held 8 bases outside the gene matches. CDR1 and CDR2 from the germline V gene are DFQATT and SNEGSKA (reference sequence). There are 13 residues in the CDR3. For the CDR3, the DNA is TGCAGTGCTAGACAAGACAGGGGGTGGGTCTACACCTTC. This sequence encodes CSARQDRGWVYTF.

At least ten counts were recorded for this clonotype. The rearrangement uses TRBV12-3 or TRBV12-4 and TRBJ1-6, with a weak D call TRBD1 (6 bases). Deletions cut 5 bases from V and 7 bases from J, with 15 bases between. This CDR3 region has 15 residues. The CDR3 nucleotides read TGTGCCAGCAGTCCCGGACAGCTAAGGAATTCACCCCTCCACTTT. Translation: CASSPGQLRNSPLHF.

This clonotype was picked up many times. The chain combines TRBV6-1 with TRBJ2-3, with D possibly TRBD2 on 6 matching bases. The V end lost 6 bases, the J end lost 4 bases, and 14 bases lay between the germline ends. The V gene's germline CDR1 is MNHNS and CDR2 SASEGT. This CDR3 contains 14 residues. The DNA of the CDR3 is TGTGCCAGCAGCCGCCGGGAGTTCGCAGATACGCAGTATTTT. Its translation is CASSRREFADTQYF.

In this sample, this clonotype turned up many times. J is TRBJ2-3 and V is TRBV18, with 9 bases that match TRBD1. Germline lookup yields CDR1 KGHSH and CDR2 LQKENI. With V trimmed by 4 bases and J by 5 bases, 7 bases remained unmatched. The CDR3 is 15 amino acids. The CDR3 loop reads CASSLFGQGQDTQYF. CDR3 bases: TGTGCCAGCTCACTCTTCGGACAGGGGCAAGATACGCAGTATTTT.

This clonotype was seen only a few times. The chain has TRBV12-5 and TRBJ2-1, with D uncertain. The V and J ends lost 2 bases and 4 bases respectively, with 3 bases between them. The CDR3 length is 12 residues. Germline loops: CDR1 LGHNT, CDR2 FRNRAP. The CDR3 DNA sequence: TGTGCTAGTGGTTTGCGGTACAATGAGCAGTTCTTC. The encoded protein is CASGLRYNEQFF.

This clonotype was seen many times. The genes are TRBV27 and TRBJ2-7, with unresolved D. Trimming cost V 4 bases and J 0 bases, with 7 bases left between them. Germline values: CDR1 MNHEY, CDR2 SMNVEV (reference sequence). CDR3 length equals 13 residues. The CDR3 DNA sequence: TGTGCCAGCAGTTACGGGTACTCCTACGAGCAGTACTTC. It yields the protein CASSYGYSYEQYF.

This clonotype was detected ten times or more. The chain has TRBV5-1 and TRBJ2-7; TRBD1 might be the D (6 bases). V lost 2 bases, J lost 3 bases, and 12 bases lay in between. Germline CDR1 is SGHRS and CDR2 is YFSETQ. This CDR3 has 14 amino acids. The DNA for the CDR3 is TGCGCCAGCAGCTTCGCCGCGACAGGCTACGAGCAGTACTTC. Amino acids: CASSFAATGYEQYF.

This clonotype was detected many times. The CDR3 DNA sequence: TGTGCCAGCAGTTTGCAGCCTAACTATGGCTACACCTTC. This codes for CASSLQPNYGYTF. The chain couples TRBV12-3 or TRBV12-4 to TRBJ1-2; D uncertain. This CDR3 comprises 13 residues. Between the trimmed V and J ends, which lost 3 bases and 0 bases, there was a span of 5 bases.

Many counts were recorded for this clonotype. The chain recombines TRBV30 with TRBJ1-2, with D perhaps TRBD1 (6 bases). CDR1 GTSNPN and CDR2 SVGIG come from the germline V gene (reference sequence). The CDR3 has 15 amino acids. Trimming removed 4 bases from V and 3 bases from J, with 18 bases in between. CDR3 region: CAWNREGDRDYGYTF. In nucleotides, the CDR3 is TGTGCCTGGAACAGGGAAGGAGATCGGGACTATGGCTACACCTTC. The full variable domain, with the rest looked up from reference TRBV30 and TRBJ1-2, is SQTIHQWPATLVQPVGSPLSLECTVEGTSNPNLYWYRQAAGRGLQLLFYSVGIGQISSEVPQNLSASRPQDRQFILSSKKLLLSDSGFYLCAWNREGDRDYGYTFGSGTRLTVV.

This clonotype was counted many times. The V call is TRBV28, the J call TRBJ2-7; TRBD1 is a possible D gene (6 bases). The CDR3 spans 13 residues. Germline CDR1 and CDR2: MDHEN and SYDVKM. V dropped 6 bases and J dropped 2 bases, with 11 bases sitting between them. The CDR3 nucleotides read TGTGCCAGCAGATATGGACAGACCTACGAGCAGTACTTC. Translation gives CASRYGQTYEQYF.

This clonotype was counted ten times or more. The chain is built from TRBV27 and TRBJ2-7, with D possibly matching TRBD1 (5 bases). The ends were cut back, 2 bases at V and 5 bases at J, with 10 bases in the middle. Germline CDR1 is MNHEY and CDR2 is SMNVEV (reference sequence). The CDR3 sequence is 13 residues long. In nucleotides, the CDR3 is TGTGCCAGCAGTTTAGGGGCAATCCACGAGCAGTACTTC. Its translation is CASSLGAIHEQYF.

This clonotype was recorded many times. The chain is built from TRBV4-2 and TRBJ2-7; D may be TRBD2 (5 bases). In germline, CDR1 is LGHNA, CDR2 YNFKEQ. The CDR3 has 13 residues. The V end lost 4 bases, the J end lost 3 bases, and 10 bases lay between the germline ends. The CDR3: CASSPGFGYEQYF. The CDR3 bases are TGTGCCAGCAGCCCGGGGTTTGGCTACGAGCAGTACTTC.

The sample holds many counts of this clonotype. The CDR3 DNA sequence: TGTGCCAGCAGCCCGGCGGGGAGGGGAGGACGCAATCAGCCCCAGCATTTT. It translates to CASSPAGRGGRNQPQHF. V usage is TRBV21-1 and J usage is TRBJ1-5. TRBV21-1 is shown as a pseudogene. CDR3 length equals 17 residues.

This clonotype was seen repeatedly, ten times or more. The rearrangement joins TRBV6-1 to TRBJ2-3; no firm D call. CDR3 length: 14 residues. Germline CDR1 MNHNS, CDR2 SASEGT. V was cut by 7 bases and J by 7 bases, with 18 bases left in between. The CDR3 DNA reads TGTGCCAGCACCCCGGGCACCCTGTCATATACGCAGTATTTT. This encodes CASTPGTLSYTQYF.

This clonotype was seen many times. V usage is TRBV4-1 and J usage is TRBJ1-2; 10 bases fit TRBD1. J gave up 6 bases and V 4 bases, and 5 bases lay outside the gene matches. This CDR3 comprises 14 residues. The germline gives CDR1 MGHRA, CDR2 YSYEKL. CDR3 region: CASSLMGQGNGYTF. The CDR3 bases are TGCGCCAGCAGCCTGATGGGACAGGGGAATGGCTACACCTTC.

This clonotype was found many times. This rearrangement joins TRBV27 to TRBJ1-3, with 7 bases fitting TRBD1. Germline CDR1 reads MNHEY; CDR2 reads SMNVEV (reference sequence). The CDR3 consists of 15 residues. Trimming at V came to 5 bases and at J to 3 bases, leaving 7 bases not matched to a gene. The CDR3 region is CASSTAGTVGNTIYF. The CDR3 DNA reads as TGTGCCAGCAGTACTGCTGGGACAGTTGGAAACACCATATATTTT.

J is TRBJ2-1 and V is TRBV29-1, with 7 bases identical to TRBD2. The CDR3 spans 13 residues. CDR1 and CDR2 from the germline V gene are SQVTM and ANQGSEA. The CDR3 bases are TGCACCGCCTTGGGGGGGTCCGGCAATGAGCAGTTCTTC. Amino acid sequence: CTALGGSGNEQFF.

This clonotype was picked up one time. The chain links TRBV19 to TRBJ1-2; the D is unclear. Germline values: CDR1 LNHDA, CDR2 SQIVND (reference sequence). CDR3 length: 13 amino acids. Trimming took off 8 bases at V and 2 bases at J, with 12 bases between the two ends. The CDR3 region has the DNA TGTGCCAGTGCGGACGGAGGGAACTATGGCTACACCTTC. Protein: CASADGGNYGYTF.

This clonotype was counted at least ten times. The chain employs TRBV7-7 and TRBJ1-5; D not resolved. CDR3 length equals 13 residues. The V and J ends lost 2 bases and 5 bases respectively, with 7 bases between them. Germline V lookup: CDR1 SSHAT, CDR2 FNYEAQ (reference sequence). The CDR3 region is CASSLTRDQPQHF. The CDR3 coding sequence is TGTGCCAGCAGCTTAACCAGAGATCAGCCCCAGCATTTT.

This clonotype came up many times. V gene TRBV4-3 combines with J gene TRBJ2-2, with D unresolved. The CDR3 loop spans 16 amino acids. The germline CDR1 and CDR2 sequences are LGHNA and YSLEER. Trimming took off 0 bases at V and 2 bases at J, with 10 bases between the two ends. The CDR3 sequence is CASSQEGGTNTGELFF. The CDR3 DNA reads TGCGCCAGCAGCCAAGAAGGCGGAACAAACACCGGGGAGCTGTTTTTT.

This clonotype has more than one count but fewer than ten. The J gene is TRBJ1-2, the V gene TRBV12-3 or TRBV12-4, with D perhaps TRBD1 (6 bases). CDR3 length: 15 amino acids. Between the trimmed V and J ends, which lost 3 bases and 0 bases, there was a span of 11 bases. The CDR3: CASSFLQGANYGYTF. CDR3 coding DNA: TGTGCCAGCAGTTTCCTACAGGGAGCTAACTATGGCTACACCTTC.